A single sample gave rise to the 13 T cell receptor beta chains below, sequenced in a study of OX40 agonist ivuxolimab in advanced cancers. Libraries were prepared by immunoSEQ multiplex PCR; TCRdb keeps only in-frame clonotypes and omits some of them. This table holds approximately 77,000 clones, 91% found once. The specimen was CD4+ or CD8+ T cells sorted from blood, collected in a trial of the OX40 agonist ivuxolimab. These receptors originate from an adult with an advanced solid tumor such as melanoma, head and neck, liver or kidney cancer.

The CDR3 DNA is TGCGCCAGCAGCCCGGCATATAATAGGGGCCAGGGGGAGCAGTACTTC. This sequence encodes CASSPAYNRGQGEQYF. The chain recombines TRBV4-3 with TRBJ2-7; D may be TRBD1 (6 bases). The germline V gene has CDR1 LGHNA and CDR2 YSLEER. Trimming shortened V by 4 bases and J by 7 bases, and 23 bases separated the two germline ends. The CDR3 sequence is 16 residues long.

This clone was observed a few times. This same CDR3 is encoded by further DNA sequences in the sample. V usage is TRBV5-1 and J usage is TRBJ1-2; D gene uncertain. The germline gives CDR1 SGHRS, CDR2 YFSETQ. V dropped 0 bases and J dropped 2 bases, with 5 bases sitting between them. The CDR3 is made up of 13 amino acids. The CDR3 sequence is CASSLDRNYGYTF. The CDR3 DNA reads as TGCGCCAGCAGCTTGGACAGAAACTATGGCTACACCTTC.

This rearrangement joins TRBV4-3 to TRBJ1-1; D ambiguous. V dropped 2 bases and J dropped 0 bases, with 7 bases sitting between them. Germline V gene data show CDR1 as LGHNA and CDR2 as YSLEER. The CDR3 has 14 amino acids. Here the CDR3 reads CASSQILLNTEAFF. CDR3 in DNA: TGCGCCAGCAGCCAAATTTTGCTGAACACTGAAGCTTTCTTT.

This sequence joins TRBV11-1 and TRBJ2-7; 10 nucleotides line up with TRBD2. From germline, CDR1 is SGHAT and CDR2 FQDESV (reference sequence). J lost 2 bases, V lost 6 bases, and 10 bases had no gene match. The CDR3 is 16 residues long. CDR3 nucleotide sequence: TGTGCCAGCAGGCTGGCTAGCGGGAGCCTCACCTACGAGCAGTACTTC. It codes for CASRLASGSLTYEQYF.

This chain joins TRBV9 and TRBJ1-1, with a weak D call TRBD1 (6 bases). Trimming shortened V by 4 bases and J by 0 bases, and 10 bases separated the two germline ends. Per germline, CDR1 SGDLS and CDR2 YYNGEE. This CDR3 spans 14 amino acids. The CDR3 protein is CASSMGQMNTEAFF. CDR3 DNA sequence: TGTGCCAGCAGCATGGGACAAATGAACACTGAAGCTTTCTTT.

CDR3 DNA: TGTGCCAGCCAAAGTGGAATGGGCTACGAGCAGTACTTC. As protein: CASQSGMGYEQYF. This chain joins TRBV27 and TRBJ2-7; D gene uncertain. The CDR3 loop spans 13 amino acids. Germline CDR1 is MNHEY and CDR2 is SMNVEV (reference sequence). The V and J ends lost 8 bases and 3 bases respectively, with 14 bases between them.

This clone came up once. V and J are TRBV4-2 and TRBJ2-4; D gene uncertain. The CDR3 covers 14 residues. Per the germline V gene, CDR1 is LGHNA and CDR2 is YNFKEQ. The V end lost 0 bases, the J end lost 13 bases, and 16 bases lay between the germline ends. The CDR3 sequence is CASSQDVHERVQYF. In DNA, the CDR3 is TGTGCCAGCAGCCAAGATGTTCATGAGAGAGTGCAGTACTTC.

In DNA form, the CDR3 reads TGCGCCAGCAGCTTGGAGGCAGGGATAATAATGAGCTCCTACAATGAGCAGTTCTTC. Its translation: CASSLEAGIIMSSYNEQFF. This chain uses TRBV5-1 with TRBJ2-1; D may be TRBD1 (5 bases). This CDR3 comprises 19 residues. Trimming took 0 bases from V and 0 from J, leaving 19 bases between them. Germline values: CDR1 SGHRS, CDR2 YFSETQ.

V and J are TRBV18 and TRBJ2-3, with D perhaps matching TRBD1 (6 bases). The CDR3 is 13 amino acids. Trimming cost V 2 bases and J 3 bases, with 6 bases left between them. Germline CDR1 is KGHSH and CDR2 is LQKENI. This CDR3 reads CASSPTGTDTQYF. CDR3 DNA sequence: TGTGCCAGCTCACCAACAGGGACAGATACGCAGTATTTT.

This chain links TRBV5-4 with TRBJ2-5, with TRBD1 as a possible D gene (6 bases). The germline V and J ends were trimmed by 5 bases and 1 base, with 12 bases remaining between them. CDR1 and CDR2 from the germline V gene are SGHNT and YYREEE (reference sequence). CDR3 size: 14 residues. In nucleotides, the CDR3 is TGTGCCAGCAGAGAAACAGGGCCCCAAGAGACCCAGTACTTC. Protein: CASRETGPQETQYF. The full variable domain, with the rest looked up from reference TRBV5-4 and TRBJ2-5, is ETGVTQSPTHLIKTRGQQVTLRCSSQSGHNTVSWYQQALGQGPQFIFQYYREEENGRGNFPPRFSGLQFPNYSSELNVNALELDDSALYLCASRETGPQETQYFGPGTRLLVL.

V and J are TRBV18 and TRBJ2-4; 10 bases match TRBD1. J was trimmed by 3 bases and V by 3 bases; bases with no gene match: 8. The CDR3 loop spans 17 amino acids. Germline lookup yields CDR1 KGHSH and CDR2 LQKENI. CDR3 sequence reads: CASSPGTGVSGKNIQYF. The CDR3 DNA reads TGTGCCAGCTCACCGGGGACAGGGGTATCGGGCAAAAACATTCAGTACTTC.

V usage is TRBV7-9 and J usage is TRBJ2-4, with 9 nucleotides matching TRBD1. V was pared by 6 bases and J by 6 bases, with 6 bases of the junction left unmatched. The CDR3 loop spans 14 amino acids. Germline V gene lookup returns CDR1 SEHNR and CDR2 FQNEAQ (reference sequence). CDR3 amino acids: CASRPTGGGNIQYF. DNA of the CDR3: TGTGCCAGCAGACCAACAGGGGGCGGAAACATTCAGTACTTC.

This chain uses TRBV5-4 with TRBJ2-5; no clear D gene. V was cut by 3 bases and J by 5 bases, with 20 bases left in between. Germline V lookup: CDR1 SGHNT, CDR2 YYREEE (reference sequence). The CDR3 is 16 residues long. The CDR3 sequence: CASSSGPKRSIETQYF. As DNA, the CDR3 is TGTGCCAGCAGCTCTGGACCCAAGAGGTCGATTGAGACCCAGTACTTC. Together with reference TRBV5-4 and TRBJ2-5, the CDR3 gives the full variable domain: ETGVTQSPTHLIKTRGQQVTLRCSSQSGHNTVSWYQQALGQGPQFIFQYYREEENGRGNFPPRFSGLQFPNYSSELNVNALELDDSALYLCASSSGPKRSIETQYFGPGTRLLVL.